This TCR beta chain appears in the sequencing data of a study of blood T cell repertoires in COVID-19. Study-level background: Material from acute and convalescent COVID-19 was sourced from the United States, Italy and Spain.

Profiled with immunoSEQ multiplex PCR; TCRdb holds only in-frame clones, not every one. The repertoire holds around 140,000 clones, with 70% to 90% as singletons. Enrollees, 18 to 89 years old, lived in about two dozen US areas. Recovered participants had two consecutive negative NP/OP PCR tests, healthcare professional clearance, or symptom resolution. Germline V CDR1 and CDR2: SGHKS, YYEKEE (reference sequence). V lost 4 bases and J 7 bases, leaving 12 bases between the germline ends. This CDR3 region has 13 residues. Sequencing input: PBMCs or T cells enriched from blood (not recorded which). The chain combines TRBV5-5 with TRBJ2-1; D call uncertain. The clonotype was recovered from a man aged 50 or older who had recovered from COVID-19. In DNA form, the CDR3 reads TGTGCCAGCAGCCCAGGTCCTTTAAATGAGCAGTTCTTC. This encodes CASSPGPLNEQFF.